These 24 T cell receptor beta chains originate from one sample sequenced in a study of regulatory T cells in long-lasting Graves disease. Time point in this sample: newly diagnosed GD, antithyroid drugs for less than 3 months. PBMC RNA was the source of the TCR library. CDR3 regions were amplified by Arm-PCR using iRepertoire HTBI primers to build TCR beta libraries. TCRdb ran MiXCR on the multiplex PCR reads and lists one entry per CDR3 protein. The sample lists 620,000 or so distinct CDR3 sequences; roughly 15% were seen once. The same sample was also used in a study of T cells in Graves' hyperthyroidism and ophthalmopathy.

This specimen consisted of peripheral blood mononuclear cells (PBMCs), obtained at new diagnosis, from a patient treated with antithyroid drugs. These receptors originate from a woman aged 25 to 45 with Graves disease.

A few counts support this clonotype. V and J are TRBV3-1 and TRBJ1-2, with D hard to call. CDR1 and CDR2 (germline): LGHDT, YNNKEL (reference sequence). CDR3 length: 13 residues. V lost 0 bases and J 7 bases, leaving 9 bases between the germline ends. DNA for the CDR3: TGTGCCAGCAGCCAAGAGGCCCGGGGTGGCTACACCTTC. Translation gives CASSQEARGGYTF.

The chain combines TRBV7-9 with TRBJ1-5; 7 bases are shared with TRBD1. Per germline, CDR1 SEHNR and CDR2 FQNEAQ (reference sequence). V lost 6 bases and J lost 0; bases outside the gene matches: 11. The CDR3 contains 17 residues. CDR3: CASRTGTAEYSNQPQHF. The CDR3 bases are TGTGCCAGCAGGACCGGGACAGCTGAATATAGCAATCAGCCCCAGCATTTT.

Only a few counts were recorded for this clonotype. CDR3 DNA sequence: TGTGCCAGTAGTATTGCGGCTCTCGAGAGAGGCGAGCAGTACTTC. Its protein product is CASSIAALERGEQYF. The rearrangement uses TRBV19 and TRBJ2-7; no definite D call. The V gene's germline CDR1 is LNHDA and CDR2 SQIVND (reference sequence). Trimming left V 3 bases short and J 6 bases short, with 18 bases between. This CDR3 has 15 residues.

This clonotype was detected ten times or more. The chain combines TRBV20-1 with TRBJ2-7; no firm D call. The CDR3 covers 10 residues. Germline CDR1 DFQATT, CDR2 SNEGSKA (reference sequence). V gave up 3 bases and J gave up 5 bases, with 5 bases separating them. CDR3 loop: CSASSDEQYF. In DNA form, the CDR3 reads TGCAGTGCTAGTTCGGACGAGCAGTACTTC.

Remarks on this clonotype: This may come from a read error, since a much larger clone is one base off. The chain uses TRBV7-3 and TRBJ1-6; possibly TRBD1 for D (6 bases). CDR1 and CDR2 (germline): SGHTA, FQGTGA. Deletions cut 4 bases from V and 6 bases from J, with 10 bases between. The CDR3 has 14 residues. CDR3: CASSWGAANSPLHF. DNA for the CDR3: TGTGCCAGCAGCTGGGGGGCAGCTAATTCACCCCTCCACTTT.

Many counts were recorded for this clonotype. The gene calls are TRBV28 and TRBJ1-2, with D uncertain. This CDR3 has 15 residues. The ends were cut back, 5 bases at V and 4 bases at J, with 17 bases in the middle. Germline values: CDR1 MDHEN, CDR2 SYDVKM. The CDR3 sequence: CASSPRWAASYGYTF. CDR3 DNA: TGTGCCAGCAGTCCTCGATGGGCAGCCTCCTATGGCTACACCTTC.

In its sample, this clonotype was seen many times. This rearrangement joins TRBV24-1 to TRBJ2-1; TRBD2 agrees at 9 bases. CDR1 KGHDR and CDR2 SFDVKD come from the germline V gene. This CDR3 comprises 15 residues. V was pared by 1 base and J by 9 bases, with 6 bases of the junction left unmatched. The CDR3 DNA sequence: TGTGCCACCAGTGATTTTGCCGGGACTAGCAGTGAGCAGTTCTTC. Translation: CATSDFAGTSSEQFF.

The chain uses TRBV19 and TRBJ1-1, with unresolved D. This CDR3 contains 12 residues. V shed 7 bases and J shed 6 bases, with 12 bases lying between them. From germline, CDR1 is LNHDA and CDR2 SQIVND (reference sequence). The CDR3 DNA follows: TGTGCCAGTATGGGTACTTACCCTGAAGCTTTCTTT. It translates to CASMGTYPEAFF.

This clonotype appeared many times. The chain employs TRBV6-2 or TRBV6-3 and TRBJ2-7, with a possible D match to TRBD2 (6 bases). The germline gives CDR1 MNHEY, CDR2 SVGEGT. The CDR3 covers 14 residues. V lost 8 bases and J 2 bases, leaving 16 bases between the germline ends. CDR3 in amino acids: CASAVGGRPYEQYF. CDR3 DNA: TGTGCCAGCGCTGTGGGAGGCCGACCCTACGAGCAGTACTTC.

This clonotype was counted at least ten times. This chain connects TRBV11-2 to TRBJ2-1; 9 bases are shared with TRBD2. J was trimmed by 6 bases and V by 4 bases; bases with no gene match: 7. CDR3 length: 15 amino acids. Per the germline V gene, CDR1 is SGHAT and CDR2 is FQNNGV. The CDR3 nucleotides are TGTGCCAGCAGCTCTAGCGGGGCCTTCGGCAATGAGCAGTTCTTC. Its protein is CASSSSGAFGNEQFF.

This clonotype was picked up many times. This rearrangement joins TRBV28 to TRBJ2-1; 7 bases align to TRBD2. Germline CDR1 is MDHEN and CDR2 is SYDVKM. The ends lost 3 bases at V and 3 bases at J; junction bases unmatched: 5. CDR3 length equals 15 residues. This CDR3 is CASSLNSGLYNEQFF. The CDR3 bases are TGTGCCAGCAGTTTGAATAGCGGGCTCTACAATGAGCAGTTCTTC.

The gene calls are TRBV18 and TRBJ2-7, with unresolved D. Trimming removed 5 bases at V and 2 bases at J, with 13 bases between. CDR1 KGHSH and CDR2 LQKENI come from the germline V gene. The CDR3 runs to 14 residues. The CDR3 coding sequence is TGTGCCAGCTCAGCGGCAGGAAAACCCTACGAGCAGTACTTC. Protein sequence: CASSAAGKPYEQYF.

This clonotype was counted ten times or more. The chain's CDR3 is CASSLQVNYEQYF. In DNA form, the CDR3 reads TGTGCCAGCAGCTTACAAGTCAACTACGAGCAGTACTTC. The V gene is TRBV11-2, the J gene TRBJ2-7, with D hard to call. Germline CDR1 is SGHAT and CDR2 is FQNNGV. This CDR3 comprises 13 residues. Trimming removed 2 bases from V and 3 bases from J, with 8 bases in between.

Turning to this clonotype: Since a much larger clone is just one base distant, this may be a read error. Since no conserved phenylalanine or tryptophan closes the CDR3, a read error is the likely cause. This chain connects TRBV28 to TRBJ2-7; possibly TRBD1 for D (6 bases). Trimming took off 6 bases at V and 6 bases at J, with 21 bases between the two ends. CDR1 is MDHEN, CDR2 SYDVKM, per germline. The CDR3 extends over 15 amino acids. As DNA, the CDR3 is TGTGCCAGCAGCCAACTGACGGCAGGGGTGATCGAGCAGTACCTC. Its protein product is CASSQLTAGVIEQYL.

This clonotype has only a few counts. The chain couples TRBV20-1 to TRBJ1-1; a weak D match, TRBD1 (5 bases). The CDR3 runs 14 residues. V gave up 8 bases and J gave up 1 base, with 17 bases separating them. CDR1 is DFQATT, CDR2 SNEGSKA, per germline (reference sequence). In nucleotides, the CDR3 is TGCAGTACTACCCCGGGACCCGGGAACACTGAAGCTTTCTTT. Its protein product is CSTTPGPGNTEAFF.

The rearrangement uses TRBV18 and TRBJ2-2; D tentatively reads TRBD1 or TRBD2 (5 bases each). V lost 3 bases and J 2 bases, leaving 13 bases between the germline ends. CDR1 is KGHSH and CDR2 is LQKENI in the germline V gene. The CDR3 is made up of 16 amino acids. Here the CDR3 DNA reads TGTGCCAGCTCACCGACTAAAGGGGCCAACACCGGGGAGCTGTTTTTT. It codes for CASSPTKGANTGELFF. The full variable domain, in which reference TRBV18 and TRBJ2-2 provide the parts outside the CDR3, is NAGVMQNPRHLVRRRGQEARLRCSPMKGHSHVYWYRQLPEEGLKFMVYLQKENIIDESGMPKERFSAEFPKEGPSILRIQQVVRGDSAAYFCASSPTKGANTGELFFGEGSRLTVL.

The rearrangement joins TRBV6-1 to TRBJ1-4, with a tentative D call TRBD1 (6 bases). V gave up 3 bases and J gave up 1 base, with 9 bases separating them. CDR3 length: 15 amino acids. Germline assignment: CDR1 MNHNS and CDR2 SASEGT. CDR3 bases: TGTGCCAGCAGTGACACAGGGCGAACTAATGAAAAACTGTTTTTT. It codes for CASSDTGRTNEKLFF.

This clonotype was seen a few times. The genes are TRBV5-1 and TRBJ1-1; D gene ambiguous. This CDR3 is 13 amino acids long. V dropped 4 bases and J dropped 4 bases, with 11 bases sitting between them. CDR1 SGHRS and CDR2 YFSETQ come from the germline V gene. The CDR3, as DNA: TGCGCCAGCAGCGAATATTCGACCACTGAAGCTTTCTTT. This codes for CASSEYSTTEAFF.

The gene calls are TRBV3-1 and TRBJ2-7; D not certain. This CDR3 is 12 amino acids long. V dropped 3 bases and J dropped 6 bases, with 9 bases sitting between them. Germline values: CDR1 LGHDT, CDR2 YNNKEL (reference sequence). This CDR3 is CASSQVNSEQYF. The CDR3 region has the DNA TGTGCCAGCAGCCAGGTCAACTCCGAGCAGTACTTC.

The gene calls are TRBV9 and TRBJ2-1; 13 nucleotides align to TRBD2. Germline V gene data show CDR1 as SGDLS and CDR2 as YYNGEE. The CDR3 spans 21 residues. With 4 bases clipped from V and 0 bases from J, the junction kept 16 bases outside the gene matches. As DNA, the CDR3 is TGTGCCAGCAGCTCCCCGGGGCCGGGACTAGCGGGGTTGGCCTCCTACAATGAGCAGTTCTTC. This gives the protein CASSSPGPGLAGLASYNEQFF.

This clonotype was counted at least ten times. V and J are TRBV7-2 and TRBJ2-5; D perhaps matches TRBD1 (6 bases). CDR1 is SGHTA, CDR2 FQGNSA, per germline. This CDR3 spans 13 amino acids. V lost 3 bases and J lost 4, with 9 bases in between. The CDR3 sequence is CASSFGRGETQYF. The CDR3 region has the DNA TGTGCCAGCAGCTTCGGCAGGGGAGAGACCCAGTACTTC.

This clonotype was observed many times. V gene TRBV7-2 combines with J gene TRBJ2-7, with 8 bases fitting TRBD2. This CDR3 is 15 amino acids long. Per the germline V gene, CDR1 is SGHTA and CDR2 is FQGNSA. The V gene end was trimmed by 3 bases and the J gene end by 2 bases; junction bases not matched to a gene: 6. Here the CDR3 DNA reads TGTGCCAGCAGCTTCTCTAGCGGGCAAACCTACGAGCAGTACTTC. It is translated as CASSFSSGQTYEQYF.

At least ten counts were recorded for this clonotype. The chain carries TRBV7-2 and TRBJ1-2; TRBD1 is a possible D gene (5 bases). Germline CDR1 and CDR2: SGHTA and FQGNSA. The CDR3 is made up of 15 amino acids. V was clipped by 4 bases and J by 4 bases, with 16 bases between them. The DNA for the CDR3 is TGTGCCAGCAGCTCTGGACAACTCACTGTCTATGGCTACACCTTC. The encoded protein is CASSSGQLTVYGYTF.

The CDR3 sequence: CASSVHAEGWTYNEQFF. In DNA form, the CDR3 reads TGTGCCAGCAGTGTCCACGCCGAGGGCTGGACCTACAATGAGCAGTTCTTC. The V call is TRBV27, the J call TRBJ2-1; TRBD2 might be the D (5 bases). In germline, CDR1 is MNHEY, CDR2 SMNVEV (reference sequence). The CDR3 sequence is 17 residues long. The ends were cut back, 5 bases at V and 2 bases at J, with 19 bases in the middle.